The 26 T cell receptor beta chains below come from one sample, sequenced in a study of cytomegalovirus exposure and HLA in healthy donors. PCR used 60 Vbeta primers and 13 Jbeta primers. Repertoires were generated with immunoSEQ multiplex PCR, while TCRdb's copy carries only in-frame clones and drops some. This sample's table reports around 45,000 clones. Sequencing was carried out using PBMCs. The receptors stem from a woman in her 30s in good health and CMV-seronegative.

The rearrangement joins TRBV29-1 to TRBJ2-7, with TRBD1 matching 8 bases. CDR1 SQVTM and CDR2 ANQGSEA come from the germline V gene. This CDR3 has 12 amino acids. Trimming cost V 7 bases and J 6 bases; bases outside gene matches: 8. As DNA, the CDR3 is TGCAGCGCACAGGGGGGACGGACCGAGCAGTACTTC. This translates into CSAQGGRTEQYF.

This rearrangement joins TRBV4-2 to TRBJ2-1; D gene ambiguous. Trimming cost V 3 bases and J 5 bases, with 8 bases left between them. Germline lookup yields CDR1 LGHNA and CDR2 YNFKEQ. The CDR3 length is 13 residues. CDR3: CASSHDRDNEQFF. The CDR3 DNA is TGTGCCAGCAGCCACGACCGGGACAATGAGCAGTTCTTC.

The rearrangement uses TRBV6-5 and TRBJ2-7, with 11 bases fitting TRBD1. The CDR3 extends over 15 amino acids. Germline V gene sequence: CDR1 MNHEY, CDR2 SVGAGI. The V gene end was trimmed by 4 bases and the J gene end by 4 bases; junction bases not matched to a gene: 6. The chain's CDR3 is CASSSAGTGGYEQYF. CDR3 DNA: TGTGCCAGCAGTTCTGCCGGGACAGGGGGGTACGAGCAGTACTTC.

J is TRBJ2-7 and V is TRBV29-1; the D gene is possibly TRBD1 (5 bases). This CDR3 is built from 13 residues. The germline V gene encodes CDR1 SQVTM and CDR2 ANQGSEA. Trimming shortened V by 6 bases and J by 3 bases, and 15 bases separated the two germline ends. CDR3 coding DNA: TGCAGCGTGGGGCGTCGTCTAGACTACGAGCAGTACTTC. Translating gives CSVGRRLDYEQYF.

The J gene is TRBJ2-7, the V gene TRBV5-1, with 13 bases fitting TRBD2. V gave up 0 bases and J gave up 7 bases; unmatched junction bases: 7. The CDR3 consists of 16 residues. CDR1 is SGHRS, CDR2 YFSETQ, per germline. In DNA form, the CDR3 reads TGCGCCAGCAGCTTGGCGACTAGCGGGAGGCCGGGTGAGCAGTACTTC. It specifies CASSLATSGRPGEQYF. The variable domain in full, with the rest retrieved from reference TRBV5-1 and TRBJ2-7, is KAGVTQTPRYLIKTRGQQVTLSCSPISGHRSVSWYQQTPGQGLQFLFEYFSETQRNKGNFPGRFSGRQFSNSRSEMNVSTLELGDSALYLCASSLATSGRPGEQYFGPGTRLTVT.

The chain links TRBV9 to TRBJ1-4; D might be TRBD1 (5 bases). V dropped 0 bases and J dropped 8 bases, with 11 bases sitting between them. Germline loops: CDR1 SGDLS, CDR2 YYNGEE. This CDR3 has 14 amino acids. This CDR3 is CASSVDLRGEKLFF. CDR3 DNA: TGTGCCAGCAGCGTAGACCTAAGGGGCGAAAAACTGTTTTTT.

V and J are TRBV27 and TRBJ1-2; D not resolved. CDR1 is MNHEY and CDR2 is SMNVEV in the germline V gene (reference sequence). The V end lost 4 bases, the J end lost 0 bases, and 9 bases lay between the germline ends. This CDR3 is 14 amino acids long. CDR3 coding DNA: TGTGCCAGCAGTTCCCCCGGGACTAACTATGGCTACACCTTC. Protein product: CASSSPGTNYGYTF.

The chain recombines TRBV29-1 with TRBJ1-4; TRBD1 aligns across 8 bases. Germline lookup yields CDR1 SQVTM and CDR2 ANQGSEA. The CDR3 is 15 amino acids. The junction had 12 bases not matched to a gene; V was cut back by 1 base and J by 11 bases. The CDR3 here is CSVEGTDRAWGKLFF. The CDR3 nucleotides are TGCAGCGTTGAAGGGACGGACAGGGCGTGGGGGAAACTGTTTTTT.

The gene calls are TRBV7-9 and TRBJ2-7; 7 nucleotides line up with TRBD1. V lost 5 bases, J lost 5 bases, and 3 bases stayed unmatched. Germline V gene lookup returns CDR1 SEHNR and CDR2 FQNEAQ (reference sequence). This CDR3 is built from 12 residues. Here the CDR3 reads CASSPRGNEQYF. The CDR3 DNA follows: TGTGCCAGCAGCCCCAGGGGGAACGAGCAGTACTTC.

The chain recombines TRBV4-2 with TRBJ2-7; 12 bases map to TRBD2. V trimming: 2 bases; J trimming: 7 bases; junction bases outside the gene matches: 3. The germline CDR1 and CDR2 sequences are LGHNA and YNFKEQ. CDR3 length: 14 residues. CDR3: CASSQLAGGGEQYF. Written as DNA, the CDR3 is TGTGCCAGCAGCCAACTAGCGGGAGGGGGGGAGCAGTACTTC.

The chain couples TRBV7-2 to TRBJ1-1, with 10 nucleotides matching TRBD1. With V trimmed by 5 bases and J by 4 bases, 4 bases remained unmatched. In germline, CDR1 is SGHTA, CDR2 FQGNSA. CDR3 length: 14 amino acids. CDR3: CASSRRTGGTEAFF. As DNA, the CDR3 is TGTGCCAGCAGCCGACGGACAGGGGGCACTGAAGCTTTCTTT.

V gene TRBV28 combines with J gene TRBJ1-4; perhaps TRBD1 as D (5 bases). The length of the CDR3 is 16 residues. Trimming left V 3 bases short and J 8 bases short, with 19 bases between. Germline values: CDR1 MDHEN, CDR2 SYDVKM. CDR3 sequence reads: CASSLSSGVGGEKLFF. The CDR3 nucleotides read TGTGCCAGCAGTTTGTCTAGCGGGGTCGGGGGGGAAAAACTGTTTTTT. The variable domain in full, completed from reference TRBV28 and TRBJ1-4, reads DVKVTQSSRYLVKRTGEKVFLECVQDMDHENMFWYRQDPGLGLRLIYFSYDVKMKEKGDIPEGYSVSREKKERFSLILESASTNQTSMYLCASSLSSGVGGEKLFFGSGTQLSVL.

V usage is TRBV29-1 and J usage is TRBJ2-4, with 7 bases lining up with TRBD2. Germline trimming cut 2 bases from V and 1 base from J; bases unmatched to any gene: 5. Germline V gives CDR1 SQVTM, CDR2 ANQGSEA. This CDR3 has 15 amino acids. This CDR3 is CSVEWRESAKNIQYF. In DNA, the CDR3 is TGCAGCGTTGAATGGCGGGAGTCCGCCAAAAACATTCAGTACTTC.

The chain employs TRBV4-1 and TRBJ1-2; 7 nucleotides agree with TRBD1. The length of the CDR3 is 15 residues. Unmatched junction bases numbered 9, after V lost 4 bases and J lost 4 bases. Germline V gene sequence: CDR1 MGHRA, CDR2 YSYEKL. The CDR3 nucleotides are TGCGCCAGCAGCCGCTCCGGGACAGAAATCTATGGCTACACCTTC. Its protein is CASSRSGTEIYGYTF.

The rearrangement links TRBV19 to TRBJ2-7; TRBD2 matches 7 bases. V trimming: 8 bases; J trimming: 1 base; junction bases outside the gene matches: 2. Germline CDR1 reads LNHDA; CDR2 reads SQIVND (reference sequence). The CDR3 has 12 amino acids. The CDR3 DNA is TGTGCCAGTCGCGGGAGTTCCTACGAGCAGTACTTC. It yields the protein CASRGSSYEQYF.

The J gene is TRBJ2-5, the V gene TRBV30; 7 bases fit TRBD1. This CDR3 is built from 14 residues. The J segment lost 3 bases and the V segment lost 0 bases, leaving 4 bases of the junction unmatched. From germline, CDR1 is GTSNPN and CDR2 SVGIG (reference sequence). For the CDR3, the DNA is TGTGCCTGGAGTGTCGAGACAGGGAAAGAGACCCAGTACTTC. It translates to CAWSVETGKETQYF.

V usage is TRBV21-1 and J usage is TRBJ1-5; TRBD1, the table's D call, lacks a check against the DNA. TRBV21-1 counts as a pseudogene. The CDR3 length is 14 residues. CDR3 in amino acids: CARRTGYSNQPQHF. The CDR3 DNA is TGTGCCAGAAGGACAGGGTATAGCAATCAGCCCCAGCATTTT.

The genes are TRBV30 and TRBJ2-1, with a weak D call TRBD1 (5 bases). Trimming left V 5 bases short and J 1 base short, with 6 bases between. The germline CDR1 and CDR2 sequences are GTSNPN and SVGIG (reference sequence). The CDR3 extends over 12 amino acids. For the CDR3, the DNA is TGTGCCTGGGGGGCTTCCTACAATGAGCAGTTCTTC. It encodes CAWGASYNEQFF.

V and J are TRBV7-9 and TRBJ2-3; D may be TRBD2 (5 bases). The CDR3 length is 15 residues. Germline V lookup: CDR1 SEHNR, CDR2 FQNEAQ (reference sequence). Trimming took off 5 bases at V and 3 bases at J, with 15 bases between the two ends. Here the CDR3 DNA reads TGTGCCAGCAGCCCCCGGGAAATCGGAACAGATACGCAGTATTTT. It is translated as CASSPREIGTDTQYF.

The gene calls are TRBV29-1 and TRBJ1-4; D call uncertain. The CDR3 is 13 residues long. The germline V gene has CDR1 SQVTM and CDR2 ANQGSEA. Trimming pared 8 bases from V and 4 bases from J, leaving 14 bases between. The CDR3 spells CSPLCGCNEKLFF. For the CDR3, the DNA is TGCAGCCCTTTGTGTGGCTGTAATGAAAAACTGTTTTTT.

CDR3 in DNA: TGTGCCAGCAGCTTACCCCCCCGGGAATTCCACTTCAATGAGCAGTTCTTC. Residues: CASSLPPREFHFNEQFF. The J gene is TRBJ2-1, the V gene TRBV7-9; tentative D call: TRBD2 (5 bases). V was pared by 2 bases and J by 6 bases, with 20 bases between. There are 17 residues in the CDR3. Germline loops: CDR1 SEHNR, CDR2 FQNEAQ (reference sequence).

The chain links TRBV30 to TRBJ1-4; 7 nucleotides agree with TRBD1. Germline CDR1 is GTSNPN and CDR2 is SVGIG (reference sequence). Germline trimming cut 7 bases from V and 8 bases from J; bases unmatched to any gene: 10. The CDR3 covers 13 residues. The DNA of the CDR3 is TGTGCCTCCTCACAGGGGAGCGGCGAAAAACTGTTTTTT. It specifies CASSQGSGEKLFF.

V gene TRBV30 combines with J gene TRBJ1-6, with 8 bases fitting TRBD1. Germline V gene sequence: CDR1 GTSNPN, CDR2 SVGIG (reference sequence). This CDR3 has 14 amino acids. Trimming removed 4 bases from V and 9 bases from J; junction bases left unmatched: 8. The CDR3 coding sequence is TGTGCCTGGATGAAACGACAGGGGAGTTCACCCCTCCACTTT. Amino acids: CAWMKRQGSSPLHF.

The chain employs TRBV28 and TRBJ1-3, with 8 bases matching TRBD1. V gave up 5 bases and J gave up 0 bases; unmatched junction bases: 9. The CDR3 is 17 residues long. From germline, CDR1 is MDHEN and CDR2 SYDVKM. The CDR3: CASSPYGQGVSGNTIYF. CDR3 DNA: TGTGCCAGCAGTCCTTATGGACAGGGAGTCTCTGGAAACACCATATATTTT.

The rearrangement uses TRBV9 and TRBJ2-7; D may be TRBD2 (6 bases). V lost 4 bases and J 0 bases, leaving 14 bases between the germline ends. CDR1 is SGDLS, CDR2 YYNGEE, per germline. There are 15 residues in the CDR3. This chain's CDR3 is CASSPQAGSSYEQYF. CDR3 coding DNA: TGTGCCAGCAGCCCCCAGGCGGGGAGCTCCTACGAGCAGTACTTC.

The CDR3 loop reads CASSGGYRGGSNQPQHF. DNA for the CDR3: TGTGCCAGTAGTGGGGGATACAGGGGCGGGAGCAATCAGCCCCAGCATTTT. J is TRBJ1-5 and V is TRBV19; 7 nucleotides agree with TRBD1. The CDR3 is 17 amino acids. From germline, CDR1 is LNHDA and CDR2 SQIVND (reference sequence). Trimming at V came to 5 bases and at J to 1 base, leaving 11 bases not matched to a gene.